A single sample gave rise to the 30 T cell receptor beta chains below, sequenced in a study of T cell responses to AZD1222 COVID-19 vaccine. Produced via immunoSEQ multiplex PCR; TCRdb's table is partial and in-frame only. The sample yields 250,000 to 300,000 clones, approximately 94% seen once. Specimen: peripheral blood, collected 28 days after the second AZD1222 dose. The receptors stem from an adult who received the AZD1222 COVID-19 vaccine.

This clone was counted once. CDR3 nucleotides: TGTGCCAGCAGCTATCGGGGAAGAGAAGCTTTCTTT. Translation gives CASSYRGREAFF. V and J are TRBV5-5 and TRBJ1-1; D gene uncertain. V gave up 3 bases and J gave up 8 bases, with 11 bases separating them. This CDR3 is 12 amino acids long. Germline CDR1 SGHKS, CDR2 YYEKEE (reference sequence).

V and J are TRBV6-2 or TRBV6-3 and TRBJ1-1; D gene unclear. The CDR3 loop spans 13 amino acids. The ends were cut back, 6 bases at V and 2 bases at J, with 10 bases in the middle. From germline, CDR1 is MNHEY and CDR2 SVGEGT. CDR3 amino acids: CASSLLRNTEAFF. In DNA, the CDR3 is TGTGCCAGCAGCTTACTCAGAAACACTGAAGCTTTCTTT.

CDR3 residues: CASSLAVVQGSNSPLHF. The CDR3 region has the DNA TGTGCCAGCAGCTTAGCTGTTGTGCAGGGAAGTAATTCACCCCTCCACTTT. This rearrangement joins TRBV11-2 to TRBJ1-6; TRBD1 is a possible D gene (5 bases). The CDR3 is 17 residues long. Germline-derived CDR1 and CDR2 are SGHAT and FQNNGV. V lost 1 base and J lost 6, with 16 bases in between. Full variable domain (outside the CDR3, taken from reference TRBV11-2 and TRBJ1-6): EAGVAQSPRYKIIEKRQSVAFWCNPISGHATLYWYQQILGQGPKLLIQFQNNGVVDDSQLPKDRFSAERLKGVDSTLKIQPAKLEDSAVYLCASSLAVVQGSNSPLHFGNGTRLTVT.

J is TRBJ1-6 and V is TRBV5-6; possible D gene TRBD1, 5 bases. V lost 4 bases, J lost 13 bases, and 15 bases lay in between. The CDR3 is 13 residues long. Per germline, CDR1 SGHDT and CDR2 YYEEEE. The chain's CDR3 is CASSLDPGTPLHF. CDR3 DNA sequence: TGTGCCAGCAGCCTTGATCCCGGGACCCCCCTCCACTTT.

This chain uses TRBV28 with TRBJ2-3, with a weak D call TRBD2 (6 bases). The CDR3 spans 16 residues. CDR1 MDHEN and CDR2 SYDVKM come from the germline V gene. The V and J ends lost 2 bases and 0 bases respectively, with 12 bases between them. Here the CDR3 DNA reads TGTGCCAGCAGTTTAGTCTCGGGGGAGAGCACAGATACGCAGTATTTT. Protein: CASSLVSGESTDTQYF.

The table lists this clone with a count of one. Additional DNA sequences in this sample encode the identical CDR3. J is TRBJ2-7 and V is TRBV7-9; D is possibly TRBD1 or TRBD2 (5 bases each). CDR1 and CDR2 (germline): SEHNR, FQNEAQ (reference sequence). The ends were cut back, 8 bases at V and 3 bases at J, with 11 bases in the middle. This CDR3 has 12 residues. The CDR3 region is CASSRDLYEQYF. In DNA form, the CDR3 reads TGTGCCAGCTCAAGGGACCTCTACGAGCAGTACTTC. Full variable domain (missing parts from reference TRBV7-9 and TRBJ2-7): DTGVSQNPRHKITKRGQNVTFRCDPISEHNRLYWYRQTLGQGPEFLTYFQNEAQLEKSRLLSDRFSAERPKGSFSTLEIQRTEQGDSAMYLCASSRDLYEQYFGPGTRLTVT.

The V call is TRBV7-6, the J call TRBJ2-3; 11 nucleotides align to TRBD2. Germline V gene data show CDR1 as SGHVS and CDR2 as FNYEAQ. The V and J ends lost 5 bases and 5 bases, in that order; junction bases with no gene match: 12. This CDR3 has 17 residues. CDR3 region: CASSNSSLAGGEDTQYF. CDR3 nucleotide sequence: TGTGCCAGCAGCAATTCCTCCCTAGCGGGGGGTGAAGATACGCAGTATTTT.

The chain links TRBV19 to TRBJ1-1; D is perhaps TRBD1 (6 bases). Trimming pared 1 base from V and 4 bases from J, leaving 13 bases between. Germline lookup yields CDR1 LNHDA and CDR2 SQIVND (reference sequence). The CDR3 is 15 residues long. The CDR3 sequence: CASSIGGAPGTEAFF. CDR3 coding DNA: TGTGCCAGTAGTATAGGGGGGGCGCCGGGCACTGAAGCTTTCTTT.

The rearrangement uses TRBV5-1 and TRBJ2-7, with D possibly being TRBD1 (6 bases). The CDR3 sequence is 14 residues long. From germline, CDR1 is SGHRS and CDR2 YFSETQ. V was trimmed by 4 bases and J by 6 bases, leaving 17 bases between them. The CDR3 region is CASSPGQLLGEQYF. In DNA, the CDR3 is TGCGCCAGCAGCCCTGGACAGCTCCTGGGCGAGCAGTACTTC.

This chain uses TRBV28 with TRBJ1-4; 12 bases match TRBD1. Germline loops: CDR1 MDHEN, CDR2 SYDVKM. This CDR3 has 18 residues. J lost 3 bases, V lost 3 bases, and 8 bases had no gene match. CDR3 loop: CASSFAGTGGAANEKLFF. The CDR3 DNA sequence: TGTGCCAGCAGTTTCGCCGGGACAGGGGGCGCAGCTAATGAAAAACTGTTTTTT.

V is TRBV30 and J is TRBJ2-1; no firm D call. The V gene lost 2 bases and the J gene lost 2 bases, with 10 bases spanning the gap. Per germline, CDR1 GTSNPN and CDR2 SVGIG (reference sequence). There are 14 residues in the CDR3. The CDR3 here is CAWSTMGTYNEQFF. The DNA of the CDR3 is TGTGCCTGGAGTACTATGGGTACCTACAATGAGCAGTTCTTC. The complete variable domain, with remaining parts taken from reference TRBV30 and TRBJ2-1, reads SQTIHQWPATLVQPVGSPLSLECTVEGTSNPNLYWYRQAAGRGLQLLFYSVGIGQISSEVPQNLSASRPQDRQFILSSKKLLLSDSGFYLCAWSTMGTYNEQFFGPGTRLTVL.

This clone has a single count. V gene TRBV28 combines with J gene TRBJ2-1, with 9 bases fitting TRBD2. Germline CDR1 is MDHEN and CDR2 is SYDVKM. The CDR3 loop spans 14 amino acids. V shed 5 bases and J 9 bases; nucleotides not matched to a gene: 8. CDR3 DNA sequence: TGTGCCAGCAGTCAGGGACCTAGCGGGGCTGAGCAGTTCTTC. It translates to CASSQGPSGAEQFF.

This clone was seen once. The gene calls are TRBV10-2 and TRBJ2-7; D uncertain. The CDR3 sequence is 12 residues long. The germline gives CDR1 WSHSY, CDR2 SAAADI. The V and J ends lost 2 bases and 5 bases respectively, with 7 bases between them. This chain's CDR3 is CASSETVDEQYF. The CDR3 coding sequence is TGCGCCAGCAGTGAGACAGTAGACGAGCAGTACTTC.

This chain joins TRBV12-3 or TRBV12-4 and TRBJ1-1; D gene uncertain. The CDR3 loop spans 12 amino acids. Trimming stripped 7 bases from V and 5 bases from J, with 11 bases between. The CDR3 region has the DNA TGTGCCAGCAACCCTGGCGAGACTGAAGCTTTCTTT. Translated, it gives CASNPGETEAFF.

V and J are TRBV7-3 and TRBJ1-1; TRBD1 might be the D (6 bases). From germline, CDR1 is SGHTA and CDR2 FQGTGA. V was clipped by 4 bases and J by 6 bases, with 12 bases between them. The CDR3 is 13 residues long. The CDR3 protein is CASSSIGGAEAFF. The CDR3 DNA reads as TGTGCCAGCAGCTCAATAGGGGGAGCTGAAGCTTTCTTT.

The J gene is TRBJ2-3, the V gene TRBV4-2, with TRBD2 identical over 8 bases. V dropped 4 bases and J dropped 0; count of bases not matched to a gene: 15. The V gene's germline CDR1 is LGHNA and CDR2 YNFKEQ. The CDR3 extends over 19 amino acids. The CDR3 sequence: CASSPRGSGGSTSTDTQYF. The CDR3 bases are TGTGCCAGCAGCCCCCGGGGGAGCGGGGGCTCGACTAGCACAGATACGCAGTATTTT.

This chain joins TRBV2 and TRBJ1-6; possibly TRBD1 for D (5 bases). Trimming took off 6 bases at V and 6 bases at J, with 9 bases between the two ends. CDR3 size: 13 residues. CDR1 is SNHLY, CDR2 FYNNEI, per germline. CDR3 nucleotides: TGTGCCAGCAGGGCGGGGGGTAATTCACCCCTCCACTTT. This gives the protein CASRAGGNSPLHF.

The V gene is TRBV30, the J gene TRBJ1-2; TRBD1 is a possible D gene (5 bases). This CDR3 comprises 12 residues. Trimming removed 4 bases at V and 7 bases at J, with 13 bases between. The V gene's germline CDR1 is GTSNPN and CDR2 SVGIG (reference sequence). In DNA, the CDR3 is TGTGCCTGGACCGGGGGAATCCGTGGCTACACCTTC. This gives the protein CAWTGGIRGYTF.

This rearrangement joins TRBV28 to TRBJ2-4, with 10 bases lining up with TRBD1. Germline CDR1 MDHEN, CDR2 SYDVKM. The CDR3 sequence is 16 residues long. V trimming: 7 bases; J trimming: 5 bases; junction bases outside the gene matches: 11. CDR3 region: CASTLTTGGEENIQYF. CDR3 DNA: TGTGCCAGCACTCTAACGACAGGGGGCGAGGAAAACATTCAGTACTTC.

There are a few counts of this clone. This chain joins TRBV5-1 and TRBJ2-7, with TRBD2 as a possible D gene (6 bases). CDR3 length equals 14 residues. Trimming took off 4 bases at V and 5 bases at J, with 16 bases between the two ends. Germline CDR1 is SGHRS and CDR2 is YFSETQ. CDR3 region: CASSTGEFSHEQYF. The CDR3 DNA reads TGCGCCAGCAGCACGGGAGAGTTCTCTCACGAGCAGTACTTC.

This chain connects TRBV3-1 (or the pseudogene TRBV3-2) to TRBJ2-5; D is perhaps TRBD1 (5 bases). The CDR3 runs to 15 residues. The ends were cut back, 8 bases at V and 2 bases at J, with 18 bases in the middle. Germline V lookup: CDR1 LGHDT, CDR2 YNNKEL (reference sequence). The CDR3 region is CASGGRTIRQETQYF. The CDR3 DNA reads TGTGCCAGCGGCGGAAGGACAATCCGACAAGAGACCCAGTACTTC.

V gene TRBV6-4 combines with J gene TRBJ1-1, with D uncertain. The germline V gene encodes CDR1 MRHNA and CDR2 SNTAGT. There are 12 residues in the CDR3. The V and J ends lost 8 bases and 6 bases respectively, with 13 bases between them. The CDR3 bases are TGTGCCAGCGGCCGGGCCGATCCTGAAGCTTTCTTT. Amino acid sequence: CASGRADPEAFF.

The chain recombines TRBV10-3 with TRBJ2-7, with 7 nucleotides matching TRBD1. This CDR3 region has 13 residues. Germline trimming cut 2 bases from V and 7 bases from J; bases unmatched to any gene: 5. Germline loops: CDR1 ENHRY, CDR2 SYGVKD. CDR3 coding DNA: TGTGCCATCAGTGAGAGACAGGGAGAAGAGCAGTACTTC. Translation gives CAISERQGEEQYF.

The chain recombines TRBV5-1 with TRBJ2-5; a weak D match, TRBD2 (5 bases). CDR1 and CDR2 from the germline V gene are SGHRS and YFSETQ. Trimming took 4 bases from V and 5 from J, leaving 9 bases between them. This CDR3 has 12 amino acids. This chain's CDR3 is CASSITGETQYF. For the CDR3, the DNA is TGCGCCAGCAGCATAACGGGGGAGACCCAGTACTTC.

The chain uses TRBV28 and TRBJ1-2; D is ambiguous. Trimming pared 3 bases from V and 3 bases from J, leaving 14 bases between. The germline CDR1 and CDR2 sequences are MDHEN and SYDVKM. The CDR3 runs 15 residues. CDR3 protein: CASSLLTATDYGYTF. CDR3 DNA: TGTGCCAGCAGTTTGCTCACGGCGACGGACTATGGCTACACCTTC.

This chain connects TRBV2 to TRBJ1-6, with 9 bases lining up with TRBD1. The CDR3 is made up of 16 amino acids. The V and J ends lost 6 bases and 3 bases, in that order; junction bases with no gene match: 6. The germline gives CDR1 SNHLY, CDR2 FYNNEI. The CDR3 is CASSKGQGSYNSPLHF. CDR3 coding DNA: TGTGCCAGCAGCAAGGGACAGGGAAGCTATAATTCACCCCTCCACTTT. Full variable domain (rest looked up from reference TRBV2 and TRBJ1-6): EPEVTQTPSHQVTQMGQEVILRCVPISNHLYFYWYRQILGQKVEFLVSFYNNEISEKSEIFDDQFSVERPDGSNFTLKIRSTKLEDSAMYFCASSKGQGSYNSPLHFGNGTRLTVT.

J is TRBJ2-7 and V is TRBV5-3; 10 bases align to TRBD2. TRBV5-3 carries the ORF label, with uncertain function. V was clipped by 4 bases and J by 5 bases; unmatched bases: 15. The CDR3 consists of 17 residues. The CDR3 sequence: CARSRKLAGQSGNEQYF. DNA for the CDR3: TGTGCCAGAAGCCGTAAACTAGCGGGGCAGTCGGGAAACGAGCAGTACTTC.

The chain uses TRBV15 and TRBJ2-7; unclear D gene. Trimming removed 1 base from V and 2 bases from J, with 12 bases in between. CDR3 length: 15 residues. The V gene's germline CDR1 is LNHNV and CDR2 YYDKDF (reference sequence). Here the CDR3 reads CATSRGGFPPYEQYF. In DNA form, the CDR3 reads TGTGCCACCAGCAGAGGTGGGTTCCCTCCCTACGAGCAGTACTTC.

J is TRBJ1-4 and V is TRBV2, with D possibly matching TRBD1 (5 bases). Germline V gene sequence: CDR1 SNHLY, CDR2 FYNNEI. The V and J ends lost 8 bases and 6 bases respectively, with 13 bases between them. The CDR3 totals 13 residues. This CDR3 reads CASGVGEYEKLFF. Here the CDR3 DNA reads TGTGCCAGCGGGGTGGGGGAATATGAAAAACTGTTTTTT. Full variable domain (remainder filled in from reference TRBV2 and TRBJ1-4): EPEVTQTPSHQVTQMGQEVILRCVPISNHLYFYWYRQILGQKVEFLVSFYNNEISEKSEIFDDQFSVERPDGSNFTLKIRSTKLEDSAMYFCASGVGEYEKLFFGSGTQLSVL.

CDR3 DNA: TGTGCCAGCAGCGTAGATCGGGGGCAGGACGAGCAGTACTTC. This encodes CASSVDRGQDEQYF. This sequence joins TRBV9 and TRBJ2-7; TRBD1 or TRBD2 may be the D gene (6 bases each). This CDR3 is 14 amino acids long. The ends were cut back, 0 bases at V and 5 bases at J, with 12 bases in the middle. CDR1 is SGDLS, CDR2 YYNGEE, per germline.